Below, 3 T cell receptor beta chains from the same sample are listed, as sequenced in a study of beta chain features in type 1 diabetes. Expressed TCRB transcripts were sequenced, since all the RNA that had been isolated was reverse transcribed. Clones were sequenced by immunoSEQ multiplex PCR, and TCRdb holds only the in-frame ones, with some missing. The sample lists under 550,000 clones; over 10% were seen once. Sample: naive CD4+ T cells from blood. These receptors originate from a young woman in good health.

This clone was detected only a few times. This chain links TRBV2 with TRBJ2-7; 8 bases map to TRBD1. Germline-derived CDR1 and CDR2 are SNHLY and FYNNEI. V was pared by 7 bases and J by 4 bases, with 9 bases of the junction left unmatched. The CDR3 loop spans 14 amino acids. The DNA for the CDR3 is TGTGCCAGCATCAAGGACAGGGTCCTTTACGAGCAGTACGTC. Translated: CASIKDRVLYEQYV.

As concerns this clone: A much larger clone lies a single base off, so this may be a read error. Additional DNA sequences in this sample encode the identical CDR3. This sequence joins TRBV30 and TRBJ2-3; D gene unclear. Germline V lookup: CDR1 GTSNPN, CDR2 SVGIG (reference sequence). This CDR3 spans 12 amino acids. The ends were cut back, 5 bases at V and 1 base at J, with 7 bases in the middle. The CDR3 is CAWGTGTDTQYF. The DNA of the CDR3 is TGTGCCTGGGGCACTGGCACAGATACGCAGTATTTT.

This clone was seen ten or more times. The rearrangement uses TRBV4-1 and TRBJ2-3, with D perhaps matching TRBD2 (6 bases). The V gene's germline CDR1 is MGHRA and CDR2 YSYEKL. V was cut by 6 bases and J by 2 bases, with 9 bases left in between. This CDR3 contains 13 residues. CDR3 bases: TGCGCCAGCAGAGGGACTTTCACAGATACGCAGTATTTT. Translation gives CASRGTFTDTQYF.